This T cell receptor beta chain was retrieved from a study of siplizumab effects on memory and regulatory T cells. Study results and limitations: The mean Treg-derived percentage of mappable alloreactive CD4+ clones was about 63% with siplizumab compared with roughly 30% in controls.

The protocol was immunoSEQ multiplex PCR, while the TCRdb copy is restricted to in-frame clones and leaves out a portion. The sample lists more than 600 clones, roughly two thirds occurring once. Turning to this clone: Its matching antigen is unknown.

The CDR3 extends over 12 amino acids. Trimming took off 6 bases at V and 5 bases at J, with 10 bases between the two ends. From germline, CDR1 is MNHNY and CDR2 SVGAGI (reference sequence). Over a period of less than 7 days at 37 degrees C, the mixed lymphocyte reaction cells were cocultured. V usage is TRBV6-6 and J usage is TRBJ2-5; a weak D match, TRBD2 (5 bases). The specimen was CFSE-low (dividing) CD4+ T cells sorted from an allogeneic mixed lymphocyte reaction. This clonotype was obtained from a human donor in good health; the cells came from an allogeneic mixed lymphocyte reaction. Some clones in this sample may be carry-over from other donors' samples. The CDR3 sequence: CASSISAETQYF. The DNA of the CDR3 is TGTGCCAGCAGCATTAGCGCGGAGACCCAGTACTTC.